This T cell receptor beta chain was profiled in a study of cytomegalovirus exposure and HLA in healthy donors. PCR was performed using 60 Vbeta and 13 Jbeta primers. Clones were sequenced by immunoSEQ multiplex PCR, and TCRdb holds only the in-frame ones, with some missing. There are about 110,000 clones in the sample; over 80% occur only once, and less than 3.5% lies in the top ten. Trimming took 6 bases from V and 2 from J, leaving 19 bases between them. Germline V lookup: CDR1 WNHNN, CDR2 SYGVQD (reference sequence). This CDR3 has 16 amino acids. Sequencing input: PBMCs. The V gene is TRBV10-1, the J gene TRBJ1-1; no clear D gene. The source is a man aged 30-40 years in good health and CMV-seropositive. CDR3 DNA: TGCGCCAGCAGCGGGGAATGGGCAGGTAGCAACACTGAAGCTTTCTTT. Its translation: CASSGEWAGSNTEAFF.